The 28 T cell receptor beta chains below all came from one sample that was sequenced in a study of control samples from healthy donors and cancer patients. Sequencing used immunoSEQ multiplex PCR; TCRdb keeps in-frame clones, though not all of them. This sample carries approximately 170,000 clones, around nine tenths of them seen once, and the ten largest clones take 0.65% to 0.75%. Sequencing was carried out using blood. All receptors come from a woman aged 25 to 39 in good health.

The chain combines TRBV4-3 with TRBJ2-7, with TRBD2 identical over 10 bases. After removal of 0 bases from V and 4 bases from J, the junction contained 6 bases not matched to a gene. Germline CDR1 LGHNA, CDR2 YSLEER. The CDR3 loop spans 16 amino acids. The chain's CDR3 is CASSQELAGMMYEQYF. The DNA of the CDR3 is TGCGCCAGCAGCCAAGAACTAGCGGGAATGATGTACGAGCAGTACTTC.

The chain links TRBV6-2 or TRBV6-3 to TRBJ1-5; D unclear. V dropped 0 bases and J dropped 2 bases, with 5 bases sitting between them. This CDR3 is 14 amino acids long. The germline V gene encodes CDR1 MNHEY and CDR2 SVGEGT. Here the CDR3 DNA reads TGTGCCAGCAGTTACTCGGCGGGCAATCAGCCCCAGCATTTT. Encoded protein: CASSYSAGNQPQHF.

This chain links TRBV4-3 with TRBJ1-5, with 8 positions matching TRBD1. CDR3 length: 15 residues. The junction had 2 bases not matched to a gene; V was cut back by 0 bases and J by 4 bases. CDR1 is LGHNA, CDR2 YSLEER, per germline. The chain's CDR3 is CASSQDRGPNQPQHF. The CDR3 DNA reads TGCGCCAGCAGCCAAGACAGGGGGCCGAATCAGCCCCAGCATTTT.

The chain carries TRBV28 and TRBJ2-7; TRBD1 matches 7 bases. The germline V gene has CDR1 MDHEN and CDR2 SYDVKM. CDR3 length: 14 amino acids. V lost 4 bases to trimming and J lost 7 bases; unmatched junction nucleotides: 10. The CDR3 reads CASSSADRSWEQYF. CDR3 nucleotide sequence: TGTGCCAGCAGTTCGGCGGACAGGTCTTGGGAGCAGTACTTC. The whole variable domain, remainder taken from reference TRBV28 and TRBJ2-7, is DVKVTQSSRYLVKRTGEKVFLECVQDMDHENMFWYRQDPGLGLRLIYFSYDVKMKEKGDIPEGYSVSREKKERFSLILESASTNQTSMYLCASSSADRSWEQYFGPGTRLTVT.

The J gene is TRBJ2-6, the V gene TRBV6-1; D is ambiguous. The CDR3 sequence is 15 residues long. Trimming removed 2 bases at V and 0 bases at J, with 5 bases between. CDR1 and CDR2 from the germline V gene are MNHNS and SASEGT. CDR3 loop: CASSERDSGANVLTF. The CDR3 region has the DNA TGTGCCAGCAGTGAAAGGGACTCTGGGGCCAACGTCCTGACTTTC.

The V gene is TRBV7-8, the J gene TRBJ2-7; 7 bases map to TRBD1. Gene TRBJ2-5 matches the end of the DNA better, so the J call may be wrong. Germline V gene sequence: CDR1 SGHVS, CDR2 FQNEAQ. The CDR3 loop spans 18 amino acids. The CDR3 spells CASSLAPGQYGVGETQYF. The DNA for the CDR3 is TGTGCCAGCAGCTTAGCCCCGGGACAGTACGGGGTTGGGGAGACCCAGTACTTC.

The chain uses TRBV27 and TRBJ1-3, with 7 bases that match TRBD1. The ends lost 6 bases at V and 2 bases at J; junction bases unmatched: 4. There are 14 residues in the CDR3. Germline-derived CDR1 and CDR2 are MNHEY and SMNVEV (reference sequence). DNA for the CDR3: TGTGCCAGCAGACCCACAGGGGCTGGAAACACCATATATTTT. It codes for CASRPTGAGNTIYF.

The genes are TRBV3-1 (or the pseudogene TRBV3-2) and TRBJ2-4, with D unclear. CDR1 is LGHDT, CDR2 YNNKEL, per germline (reference sequence). The V gene lost 3 bases and the J gene lost 2 bases, with 14 bases spanning the gap. CDR3 length equals 16 residues. CDR3: CASSHVGGATKNIQYF. In nucleotides, the CDR3 is TGTGCCAGCAGCCACGTTGGCGGAGCGACCAAAAACATTCAGTACTTC.

This clone has only a few counts. The V call is TRBV7-2, the J call TRBJ2-1; TRBD2 matches at 7 bases. The CDR3 spans 15 residues. The J segment lost 5 bases and the V segment lost 5 bases, leaving 9 bases of the junction unmatched. Germline V CDR1 and CDR2: SGHTA, FQGNSA. In nucleotides, the CDR3 is TGTGCCAGCAGCCTACCCGGGACTATCCACAATGAGCAGTTCTTC. Amino acids: CASSLPGTIHNEQFF. The variable domain in full, with the rest retrieved from reference TRBV7-2 and TRBJ2-1, is GAGVSQSPSNKVTEKGKDVELRCDPISGHTALYWYRQSLGQGLEFLIYFQGNSAPDKSGLPSDRFSAERTGGSVSTLTIQRTQQEDSAVYLCASSLPGTIHNEQFFGPGTRLTVL.

The rearrangement links TRBV5-1 to TRBJ2-1; D is possibly TRBD2 (5 bases). The CDR3 contains 17 residues. V lost 4 bases to trimming and J lost 0 bases, with 17 bases between them. CDR1 is SGHRS, CDR2 YFSETQ, per germline. The chain's CDR3 is CASSEVALLSSYNEQFF. The CDR3 bases are TGCGCCAGCAGCGAGGTAGCGCTCCTCAGCTCCTACAATGAGCAGTTCTTC. Full variable domain (remainder filled in from reference TRBV5-1 and TRBJ2-1): KAGVTQTPRYLIKTRGQQVTLSCSPISGHRSVSWYQQTPGQGLQFLFEYFSETQRNKGNFPGRFSGRQFSNSRSEMNVSTLELGDSALYLCASSEVALLSSYNEQFFGPGTRLTVL.

This clone was recorded many times. This chain links TRBV6-2 or TRBV6-3 with TRBJ2-7; D gene unclear. This CDR3 is built from 14 residues. The ends were cut back, 4 bases at V and 0 bases at J, with 10 bases in the middle. Germline V gives CDR1 MNHEY, CDR2 SVGEGT. The CDR3 DNA reads as TGTGCCAGCAGTTTTGACTTTAGCTCCTACGAGCAGTACTTC. This gives the protein CASSFDFSSYEQYF.

This chain joins TRBV4-1 and TRBJ1-6; possible D gene TRBD1, 5 bases. The germline gives CDR1 MGHRA, CDR2 YSYEKL. The CDR3 is made up of 14 amino acids. V dropped 8 bases and J dropped 6 bases, with 14 bases sitting between them. The CDR3 DNA follows: TGCGCCAGCCAGACGGGGGGATTTAATTCACCCCTCCACTTT. Residues: CASQTGGFNSPLHF.

The rearrangement joins TRBV19 to TRBJ2-5; perhaps D is TRBD1 or TRBD2 (5 bases each). V lost 1 base, J lost 4 bases, and 13 bases lay in between. CDR3 length equals 15 residues. Germline V gives CDR1 LNHDA, CDR2 SQIVND (reference sequence). The CDR3 is CASSIAAGGGETQYF. The CDR3 bases are TGTGCCAGTAGTATAGCGGCGGGTGGGGGAGAGACCCAGTACTTC. Supplemented by reference TRBV19 and TRBJ2-5, the full variable domain reads DGGITQSPKYLFRKEGQNVTLSCEQNLNHDAMYWYRQDPGQGLRLIYYSQIVNDFQKGDIAEGYSVSREKKESFPLTVTSAQKNPTAFYLCASSIAAGGGETQYFGPGTRLLVL.

The chain recombines TRBV7-2 with TRBJ1-4; D uncertain. This CDR3 region has 14 residues. Germline assignment: CDR1 SGHTA and CDR2 FQGNSA. V was pared by 1 base and J by 5 bases, with 8 bases between. CDR3 nucleotide sequence: TGTGCCAGCAGCTTAGGACAAATCAATGAAAAACTGTTTTTT. It encodes CASSLGQINEKLFF.

The chain combines TRBV18 with TRBJ2-1; D is possibly TRBD2 (5 bases). V lost 2 bases and J lost 2, with 10 bases in between. The CDR3 contains 15 residues. The germline gives CDR1 KGHSH, CDR2 LQKENI. The CDR3 DNA sequence: TGTGCCAGCTCACCATCAGCGGATACCTACAATGAGCAGTTCTTC. This encodes CASSPSADTYNEQFF.

V and J are TRBV20-1 and TRBJ1-6, with 8 bases that match TRBD1. Germline-derived CDR1 and CDR2 are DFQATT and SNEGSKA (reference sequence). The CDR3 is 15 amino acids. V dropped 3 bases and J dropped 9; count of bases not matched to a gene: 10. The CDR3 DNA sequence: TGCAGTGCTAGTACCGGACAGGGACAAAGTTCACCCCTCCACTTT. This sequence encodes CSASTGQGQSSPLHF.

The V gene is TRBV30, the J gene TRBJ2-7; D is ambiguous. CDR1 and CDR2 (germline): GTSNPN, SVGIG (reference sequence). Trimming stripped 4 bases from V and 5 bases from J, with 9 bases between. CDR3 length: 11 amino acids. Here the CDR3 DNA reads TGTGCCTGGACGGCTTCTAACGAGCAGTACTTC. Residues: CAWTASNEQYF.

V gene TRBV7-6 combines with J gene TRBJ1-3; D is unresolved. CDR1 and CDR2 (germline): SGHVS, FNYEAQ. This CDR3 is built from 17 residues. The germline V and J ends were trimmed by 3 bases and 1 base, with 16 bases remaining between them. CDR3 nucleotide sequence: TGTGCCAGCAGCTTCGGTAGAGCTCTTGGTTCTGGAAACACCATATATTTT. Translation: CASSFGRALGSGNTIYF.

The chain uses TRBV3-1 (or the pseudogene TRBV3-2) and TRBJ2-5, with 7 bases fitting TRBD1. Germline CDR1 is LGHDT and CDR2 is YNNKEL (reference sequence). CDR3 length: 15 amino acids. J lost 2 bases, V lost 3 bases, and 6 bases had no gene match. CDR3 amino acids: CASSQTRDSQETQYF. CDR3 coding DNA: TGTGCCAGCAGCCAGACCCGGGACAGTCAAGAGACCCAGTACTTC.

This clone turned up a few times. J is TRBJ1-1 and V is TRBV24-1; 9 bases agree with TRBD1. Germline CDR1 and CDR2: KGHDR and SFDVKD. The CDR3 loop spans 13 amino acids. V shed 8 bases, J shed 3 bases, and the junction held 3 bases outside the gene matches. CDR3 sequence (DNA): TGTGCCACCACACAGGGGGCGTACACTGAAGCTTTCTTT. Translation: CATTQGAYTEAFF.

This rearrangement joins TRBV18 to TRBJ2-1, with D tentatively TRBD2 (6 bases). Germline V gene lookup returns CDR1 KGHSH and CDR2 LQKENI. V was cut by 0 bases and J by 12 bases, with 15 bases left in between. The CDR3 is 14 amino acids. The CDR3 is CASSPPGLNVGQFF. The CDR3 DNA sequence: TGTGCCAGCTCACCACCGGGACTCAATGTGGGGCAGTTCTTC.

CDR3 protein: CASSGRDSSYNEQFF. CDR3 bases: TGTGCCAGCAGCGGCCGGGACAGCTCCTACAATGAGCAGTTCTTC. V and J are TRBV9 and TRBJ2-1; 7 nucleotides agree with TRBD1. Germline V gene sequence: CDR1 SGDLS, CDR2 YYNGEE. With 3 bases clipped from V and 0 bases from J, the junction kept 3 bases outside the gene matches. The CDR3 has 15 residues.

The rearrangement links TRBV12-3 or TRBV12-4 to TRBJ2-7; 8 bases are a match to TRBD2. The CDR3 consists of 13 residues. V was pared by 7 bases and J by 5 bases, with 7 bases of the junction left unmatched. CDR3 in DNA: TGTGCCAGCACCGGGACTAGTCGCCACGAGCAGTACTTC. This translates into CASTGTSRHEQYF.

The CDR3 DNA reads TGTGCCAGCAGCCAAGAATCGGGGGAAGAGACCCAGTACTTC. This translates into CASSQESGEETQYF. This chain uses TRBV3-1 (or the pseudogene TRBV3-2) with TRBJ2-5; D may be TRBD2 (6 bases). Germline V gene data show CDR1 as LGHDT and CDR2 as YNNKEL (reference sequence). The CDR3 contains 14 residues. V lost 0 bases to trimming and J lost 3 bases, with 8 bases between them.

The CDR3 region is CAISATGGRGYTF. The CDR3, as DNA: TGTGCCATCAGTGCAACAGGGGGCCGTGGCTACACCTTC. V is TRBV10-3 and J is TRBJ1-2; 9 positions match TRBD1. The junction had 4 bases not matched to a gene; V was cut back by 4 bases and J by 7 bases. Per the germline V gene, CDR1 is ENHRY and CDR2 is SYGVKD. The CDR3 consists of 13 residues.

The chain couples TRBV5-6 to TRBJ2-1; tentatively, D is TRBD2 (5 bases). This CDR3 comprises 13 residues. Trimming removed 4 bases from V and 2 bases from J, with 7 bases in between. Per germline, CDR1 SGHDT and CDR2 YYEEEE. The CDR3 DNA reads as TGTGCCAGCAGCCCGAGGGCCTACAATGAGCAGTTCTTC. Translating it yields CASSPRAYNEQFF.

CDR3 sequence (DNA): TGTGCCAGCAGCTTAGGCCACAGGGATCGTGAGCAGTTCTTC. Residues: CASSLGHRDREQFF. The chain has TRBV7-9 and TRBJ2-1; the D gene is possibly TRBD1 (6 bases). The V gene's germline CDR1 is SEHNR and CDR2 FQNEAQ (reference sequence). Trimming shortened V by 1 base and J by 9 bases, and 13 bases separated the two germline ends. CDR3 length: 14 residues.

This clone was seen only once. The V call is TRBV20-1, the J call TRBJ2-7; D is unclear. Trimming shortened V by 3 bases and J by 3 bases, and 9 bases separated the two germline ends. This CDR3 has 12 residues. From germline, CDR1 is DFQATT and CDR2 SNEGSKA (reference sequence). The CDR3 sequence: CSASSGFYEQYF. The CDR3 DNA follows: TGCAGTGCTAGTTCTGGGTTCTACGAGCAGTACTTC.